This T cell receptor (beta chain) was recorded in a study of tumor-infiltrating lymphocytes in primary liver carcinoma. Scientists recovered RNA and DNA together from around 20-30 mg of unsorted bulk tissue. This clonotype was seen only a few times. One end of the junction varies from germline; a read error may be responsible. The researchers produced TCR beta cDNA from 400 to 650 ng total RNA with a constant-region primer. TCR beta libraries came from three nested multiplex PCR rounds using slightly modified ARM-PCR. Both of the initial two PCR rounds ran for about 11 cycles and employed TRBV1-TRBV30 forward primers alongside a C-beta reverse primer. MiXCR was run by TCRdb on the multiplex PCR reads, yielding one entry per CDR3 protein. The sample yields more than 95,000 distinct CDR3 sequences, approximately 82% seen once. The CDR3 has 15 amino acids. Germline assignment: CDR1 SGHKS and CDR2 YYEKEE (reference sequence).

The chain couples TRBV5-5 to TRBJ2-3; a weak D match, TRBD2 (6 bases). Sequenced sample: liver tumor tissue from sampling region 3. Subset described: tumor region T3, left-lateral pole. This clonotype was obtained from a man aged 40-49 years with primary liver carcinoma and hepatitis B virus infection. CDR3 amino acids: CTSSLGSSGTDTQYF. CDR3 DNA sequence: TGTACCAGCAGTTTGGGGAGTAGCGGAACAGATACGCAGTATTTT. The full variable domain, in which reference TRBV5-5 and TRBJ2-3 provide the parts outside the CDR3, is DAGVTQSPTHLIKTRGQQVTLRCSPISGHKSVSWYQQVLGQGPQFIFQYYEKEERGRGNFPDRFSARQFPNYSSELNVNALLLGDSALYLCTSSLGSSGTDTQYFGPGTRLTVL.